These T cell receptor beta chains were read from a single sample in a study of blood T cell repertoires in COVID-19. TCRdb's table, derived via immunoSEQ multiplex PCR, lists solely in-frame clones and lacks some. The sample has some 330,000 clones; approximately 88% are singletons. The sample was PBMCs or T cells enriched from blood (not recorded which). All receptors come from a man in his thirties or forties who had recovered from COVID-19. Each CDR3 is given with its conserved first and last residue. Each record gives: V gene, J gene, CDR3 protein.

V gene: TRBV4-2; J gene: TRBJ1-5; CDR3 protein: CASSQQARGNQPQHF
V gene: TRBV6-5; J gene: TRBJ1-2; CDR3 protein: CASSYSVDRANYGYTF
V gene: TRBV3-1/TRBV3-2; J gene: TRBJ2-7; CDR3 protein: CASSWAPGQMYEQYF
V gene: TRBV15; J gene: TRBJ1-4; CDR3 protein: CATSEPGGASEKLFF
V gene: TRBV18; J gene: TRBJ1-1; CDR3 protein: CASSNRGNTEAFF
V gene: TRBV6-5; J gene: TRBJ2-1; CDR3 protein: CASSYSAVNEQFF
V gene: TRBV19; J gene: TRBJ1-1; CDR3 protein: CASSIIQGGPTEAFF
V gene: TRBV5-1; J gene: TRBJ2-7; CDR3 protein: CASSLARGDEQYF
V gene: TRBV18; J gene: TRBJ1-3; CDR3 protein: CASSPPNRGSGNTIYF
V gene: TRBV10-3; J gene: TRBJ2-7; CDR3 protein: CAISVYTGGNYEQYF
V gene: TRBV29-1; J gene: TRBJ2-3; CDR3 protein: CSVGRASGDITDTQYF
V gene: TRBV28; J gene: TRBJ1-2; CDR3 protein: CASSLLKGGYGYTF